This T cell receptor beta chain originates from a study of T cells after yellow fever vaccination. TCRdb called the 5' RACE reads again in MiXCR, with one record for every CDR3 protein. The repertoire consists of about 120,000 distinct CDR3 sequences, with about 7.2% occurring once and the leading ten covering roughly 2.8%. This clonotype came up many times. Per the germline V gene, CDR1 is SGHTA and CDR2 is FQGTGA. Trimming stripped 0 bases from V and 4 bases from J, with 10 bases between. The CDR3 sequence is 15 residues long. The rearrangement joins TRBV7-3 to TRBJ2-1; D could derive from TRBD1 or TRBD2 (5 bases each). Sequences were derived from CD4+ T cells sorted from PBMCs, sampled approximately 40 days after the first yellow fever vaccination. This receptor was taken from a man aged 18 to 30 who received the YFV17D yellow fever vaccine. CDR3 sequence reads: CASSLTGDRYNEQFF. DNA of the CDR3: TGTGCCAGCAGCTTAACGGGGGATAGGTACAATGAGCAGTTCTTC.